This T cell receptor (beta chain) was identified in a study of T cell responses to AZD1222 COVID-19 vaccine. Points from the study as a whole: Among vaccine-associated CD4 TCRs, coverage spanned spike, with dominance at 160-218 and 743-854.

Profiling relied on immunoSEQ multiplex PCR, and the TCRdb table lists in-frame clones only, not all of them. The sample lists over 85,000 clones; roughly 90% were seen once. From germline, CDR1 is SGHTA and CDR2 FQGNSA. Between the trimmed V and J ends, which lost 3 bases and 0 bases, there was a span of 8 bases. This CDR3 contains 14 residues. Comment on this clone: Its cognate antigen is unknown.

The source of this sequence is an adult who received the AZD1222 COVID-19 vaccine. The rearrangement uses TRBV7-2 and TRBJ1-2; no definite D call. The material was peripheral blood, obtained 28 days after the second AZD1222 dose. The CDR3 DNA reads as TGTGCCAGCAGCTTCGATAATTCTAACTATGGCTACACCTTC. Translating gives CASSFDNSNYGYTF.